This TCR beta chain was captured in a study of cytomegalovirus exposure and HLA in healthy donors. Whole-study findings and limits: V- and J-gene trimming in TCR beta was tied to a missense DCLRE1C variant by an analysis performed later. Later analysis identified 16,951 TCR beta sequences associated with HLA alleles, using a false discovery rate threshold of 0.05.

Trimming stripped 5 bases from V and 0 bases from J, with 8 bases between. The CDR3 extends over 13 amino acids. CDR1 is SGHNT and CDR2 is YYREEE in the germline V gene (reference sequence). The PCR contained 60 Vbeta and 13 Jbeta primers. Assay: immunoSEQ multiplex PCR; the TCRdb copy retains only in-frame clones and omits some. The sample consists of about 120,000 clones, 70% to 80% of them appearing once. Points on this clone: Its matching antigen is unknown.

The rearrangement joins TRBV5-4 to TRBJ1-1; the D is unclear. The clonotype originates from a woman younger than 35 in good health and CMV-seropositive. Specimen: PBMCs. CDR3 amino acids: CASSFVMNTEAFF. The DNA for the CDR3 is TGTGCCAGCAGTTTCGTTATGAACACTGAAGCTTTCTTT.